This TCR beta chain was found in a study of OX40 agonist ivuxolimab in advanced cancers. Points from the study as a whole: More expanded clones were seen, on average, in CD8+ T cells than in CD4+.

As regards this clone: What it binds is unknown.

CDR1 and CDR2 (germline): MNHEY, SVGAGI. The CDR3 consists of 15 residues. V shed 5 bases and J shed 3 bases, with 16 bases lying between them. The data were produced by immunoSEQ multiplex PCR, yet TCRdb's version contains in-frame clones alone and is incomplete. The sample carries 53,000 or so clones, 75% to 90% recorded once. The J gene is TRBJ1-2, the V gene TRBV6-5; no clear D gene. Source: CD4+ or CD8+ T cells sorted from blood, taken in a trial of the OX40 agonist ivuxolimab. The receptor was derived from an adult with an advanced solid tumor such as melanoma, head and neck, liver or kidney cancer. The CDR3 is CASSISFRADYGYTF. DNA for the CDR3: TGTGCCAGCAGTATCTCTTTCCGGGCTGACTATGGCTACACCTTC.